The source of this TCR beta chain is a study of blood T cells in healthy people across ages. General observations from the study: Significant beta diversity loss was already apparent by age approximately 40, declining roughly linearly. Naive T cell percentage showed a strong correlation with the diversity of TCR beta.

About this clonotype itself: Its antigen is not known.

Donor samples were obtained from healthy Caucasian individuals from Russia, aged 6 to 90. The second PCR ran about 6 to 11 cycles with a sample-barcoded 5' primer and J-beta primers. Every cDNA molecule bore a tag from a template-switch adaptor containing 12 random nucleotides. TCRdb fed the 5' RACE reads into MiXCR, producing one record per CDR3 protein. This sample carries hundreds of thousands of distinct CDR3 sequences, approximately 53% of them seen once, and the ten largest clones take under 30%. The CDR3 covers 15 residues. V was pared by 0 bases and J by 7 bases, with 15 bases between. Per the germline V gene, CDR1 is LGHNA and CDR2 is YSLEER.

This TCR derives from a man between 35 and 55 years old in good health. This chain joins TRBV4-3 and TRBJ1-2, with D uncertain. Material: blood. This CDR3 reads CASSQDQSGPCGYTF. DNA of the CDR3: TGCGCCAGCAGCCAAGATCAATCCGGGCCGTGTGGCTACACCTTC.